This T cell receptor (beta chain) comes out of a study of T cells in Graves' hyperthyroidism and ophthalmopathy. Study findings and constraints: Before onset, ophthalmopathy was predicted by the model a median approximately 6.7 months earlier. Most expanded thyroid clonotypes above 0.001 recurred in blood.

As to this clonotype: What it binds is unknown.

Amplification yielded TCR beta CDR3 regions, with RNA transcripts as the source. A first-round RT-PCR of the TCR CDR3 used the HTBI primer set. Using its own MiXCR run on the multiplex PCR reads, TCRdb lists one record per CDR3 protein. The sample lists some 600,000 distinct CDR3 sequences, 46% occurring once. Germline-derived CDR1 and CDR2 are ENHRY and SYGVKD. The ends were cut back, 10 bases at V and 0 bases at J, with 13 bases in the middle. The CDR3 contains 13 residues. The rearrangement uses TRBV10-3 and TRBJ2-7, with D perhaps TRBD1 (6 bases). This receptor was obtained from a woman between 18 and 30 years old with Graves' hyperthyroidism. Sequenced material: peripheral blood or thyroid tissue (not recorded which). The CDR3 coding sequence is TGTGCCACCACAAAGGACAGCTCCTACGAGCAGTACTTC. This gives the protein CATTKDSSYEQYF.